The rows below give T cell receptor beta chains drawn from one sample of a study of blood T cell repertoires in COVID-19. TCRdb keeps only in-frame clones here, not all; method: immunoSEQ multiplex PCR. The sample shows about 160,000 clones, around 93% of them seen only once. The sequenced material came from peripheral blood. These receptors were obtained from a man aged 30 to 45 with COVID-19, enrolled during active disease. CDR3s include the opening cysteine and the closing phenylalanine or tryptophan. A D gene is named only where the DNA matches it firmly. Rows may omit the clone size; those that give it use once, few, many or a size class.

size | D | J | V | DNA | CDR3
- | - | TRBJ1-1 | TRBV5-1 | TGCGCCAGCAGCTTGGCCGGGTCCCACGGGGCTGAAGCTTTCTTT | CASSLAGSHGAEAFF
- | - | TRBJ1-3 | TRBV9 | TGTGCCAGCAGCCTCTCTAGAGACTCTGGAAACACCATATATTTT | CASSLSRDSGNTIYF
- | TRBD1 | TRBJ1-5 | TRBV29-1 | TGCAGCGTTGGGCGTGGCTACCAGACAGGGGGCAATCAGCCCCAGCATTTT | CSVGRGYQTGGNQPQHF
- | - | TRBJ1-5 | TRBV6-1 | TGTGCCAGCAGTGAAGAGGGAGGGAGGATCAATCAGCCCCAGCATTTT | CASSEEGGRINQPQHF
- | TRBD1 | TRBJ1-6 | TRBV28 | TGTGCCAGCAGGCCCGGGACAGATAATTCACCCCTCCACTTT | CASRPGTDNSPLHF
- | - | TRBJ1-1 | TRBV7-2 | TGTGCCAGCAGCCCGACAGGCTGGGCCACTGAAGCTTTCTTT | CASSPTGWATEAFF
once | - | TRBJ1-1 | TRBV3-1/TRBV3-2 | TGTGCCAGCAGCCAAGATTTGTGCTTTAAGGTTTTTAGCGCTGAAGCTTTCTTT | CASSQDLCFKVFSAEAFF
- | - | TRBJ1-1 | TRBV6-5 | TGTGCCAGCACTCCCCCGGGCGGGGAGGAAGCTTTCTTT | CASTPPGGEEAFF
- | - | TRBJ2-7 | TRBV9 | TGTGCCAGCAGCCCCCGCGGGGAAAGAGACGAGCAGTACTTC | CASSPRGERDEQYF
- | - | TRBJ1-2 | TRBV6-6 | TGTGCCAGCAGTTACTATGGGGGCCCAGATGGCTACACCTTC | CASSYYGGPDGYTF
few | - | TRBJ2-7 | TRBV27 | TGTGCCAGCAGTGGCACGACATCCTACGAGCAGTACTTC | CASSGTTSYEQYF
- | - | TRBJ2-5 | TRBV7-2 | TGTGCCAGCAGCCGGCAAACTAGCTTACAAGAGACCCAGTACTTC | CASSRQTSLQETQYF
once | - | TRBJ2-7 | TRBV27 | TGTGCCAGCAGTGACAGCGACCCTGCCTACGAGCAGTACTTC | CASSDSDPAYEQYF
- | TRBD1 | TRBJ1-2 | TRBV3-1/TRBV3-2 | TGTGCCAGCAGCCAAGGGACAGGGTATCATGGCTACACCTTC | CASSQGTGYHGYTF
- | TRBD1 | TRBJ1-4 | TRBV5-1 | TGCGCCAGCAGGGCCGGGACAGGGAACGAAAAACTGTTTTTT | CASRAGTGNEKLFF
- | TRBD1 | TRBJ1-4 | TRBV7-2 | TGTGCCAGCAGCTTACTGGGACAGTCTAATGAAAAACTGTTTTTT | CASSLLGQSNEKLFF
- | - | TRBJ1-3 | TRBV7-9 | TGTGCCAGCAGCTCGCCTACAGGGAAATCTGGAAACACCATATATTTT | CASSSPTGKSGNTIYF